The source of this T cell receptor (beta chain) is a study of shared clonotypes between healthy human individuals. The study's findings and limits: Blood was the only sampled material, and tissue repertoires likely differ.

On this clone: Antigen: not known.

J gave up 4 bases and V 4 bases, and 9 bases lay outside the gene matches. This CDR3 region has 18 residues. Germline V gene sequence: CDR1 SGHRS, CDR2 YFSETQ. Sequenced by immunoSEQ multiplex PCR; TCRdb stores in-frame clones only, minus some. The table lists roughly 510,000 clones, 60% to 80% of them singletons, with approximately 12% in the top ten. The sequence was obtained from a woman aged 40-49 years in good health. Some clones in this sample may be carry-over from other donors' samples. The sample was PBMCs. This rearrangement joins TRBV5-1 to TRBJ2-6, with TRBD1 matching over 12 bases. The CDR3 DNA reads TGCGCCAGCAGCCCGCAGGGACAGGGGGCGCCCGGGGCCAACGTCCTGACTTTC. It yields the protein CASSPQGQGAPGANVLTF.